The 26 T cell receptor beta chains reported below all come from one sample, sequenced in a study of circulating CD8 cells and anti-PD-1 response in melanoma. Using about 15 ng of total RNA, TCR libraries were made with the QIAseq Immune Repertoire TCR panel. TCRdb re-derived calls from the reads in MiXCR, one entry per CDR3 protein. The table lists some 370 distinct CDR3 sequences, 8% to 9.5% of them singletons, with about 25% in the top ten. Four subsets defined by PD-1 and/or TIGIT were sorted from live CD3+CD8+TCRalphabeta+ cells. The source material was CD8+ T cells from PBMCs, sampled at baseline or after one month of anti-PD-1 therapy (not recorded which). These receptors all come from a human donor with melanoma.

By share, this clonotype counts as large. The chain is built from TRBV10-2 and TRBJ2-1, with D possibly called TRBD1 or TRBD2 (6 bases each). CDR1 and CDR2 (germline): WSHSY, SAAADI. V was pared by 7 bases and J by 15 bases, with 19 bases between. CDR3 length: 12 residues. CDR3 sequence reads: CASTPDGGMRFF. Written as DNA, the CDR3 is TGCGCCAGCACTCCAGACGGGGGCATGCGGTTCTTC.

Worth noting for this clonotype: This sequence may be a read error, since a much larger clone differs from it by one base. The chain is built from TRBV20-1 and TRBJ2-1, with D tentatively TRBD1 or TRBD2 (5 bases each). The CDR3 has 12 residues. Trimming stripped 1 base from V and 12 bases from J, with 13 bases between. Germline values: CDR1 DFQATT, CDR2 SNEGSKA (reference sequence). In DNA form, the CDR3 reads TGCAGTGCTAGAGCCTGGGGGATAGGGCAGTTCTTC. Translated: CSARAWGIGQFF.

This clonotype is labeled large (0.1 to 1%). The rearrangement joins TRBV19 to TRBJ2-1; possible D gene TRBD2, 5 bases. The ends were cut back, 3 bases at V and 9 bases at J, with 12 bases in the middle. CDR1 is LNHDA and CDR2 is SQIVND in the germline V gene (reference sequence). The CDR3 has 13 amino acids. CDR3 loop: CASSILDGSEQFF. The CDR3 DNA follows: TGTGCCAGTAGTATTTTAGATGGGAGTGAGCAGTTCTTC. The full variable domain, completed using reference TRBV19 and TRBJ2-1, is DGGITQSPKYLFRKEGQNVTLSCEQNLNHDAMYWYRQDPGQGLRLIYYSQIVNDFQKGDIAEGYSVSREKKESFPLTVTSAQKNPTAFYLCASSILDGSEQFFGPGTRLTVL.

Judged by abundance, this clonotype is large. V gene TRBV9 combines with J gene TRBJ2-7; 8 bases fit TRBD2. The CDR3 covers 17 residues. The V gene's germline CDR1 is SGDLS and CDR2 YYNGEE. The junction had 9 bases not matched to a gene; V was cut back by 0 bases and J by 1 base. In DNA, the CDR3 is TGTGCCAGCAGCGTAGGTCTAGCGGGTCCCCCTTCCTACGAGCAGTACTTC. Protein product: CASSVGLAGPPSYEQYF.

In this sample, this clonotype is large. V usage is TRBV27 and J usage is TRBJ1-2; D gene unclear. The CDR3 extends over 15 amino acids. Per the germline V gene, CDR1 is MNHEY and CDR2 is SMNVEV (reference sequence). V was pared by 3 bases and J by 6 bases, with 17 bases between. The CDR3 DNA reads TGTGCCAGCAGTTTGTCTCGGGGTGGGTTAAATGGCTACACCTTC. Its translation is CASSLSRGGLNGYTF.

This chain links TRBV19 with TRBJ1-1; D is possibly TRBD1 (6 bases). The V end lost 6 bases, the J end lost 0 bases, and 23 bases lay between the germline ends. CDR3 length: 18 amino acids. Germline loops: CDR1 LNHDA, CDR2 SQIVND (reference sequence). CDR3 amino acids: CASSLVGGVYSMNTEAFF. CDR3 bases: TGTGCCAGTAGCCTCGTCGGGGGCGTATACTCAATGAACACTGAAGCTTTCTTT.

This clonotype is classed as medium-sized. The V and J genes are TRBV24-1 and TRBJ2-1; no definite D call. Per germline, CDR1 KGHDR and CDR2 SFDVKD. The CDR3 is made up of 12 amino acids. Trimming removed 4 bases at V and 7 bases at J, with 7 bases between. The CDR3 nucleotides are TGTGCCACCAGTGACGCGTGGAATGAGCAGTTCTTC. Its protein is CATSDAWNEQFF.

CDR3 protein: CASSLGTGGEAFF. CDR3 in DNA: TGTGCCAGCAGTTTAGGGACAGGGGGGGAAGCTTTCTTT. The chain links TRBV28 to TRBJ1-1, with 11 bases aligning to TRBD1. Per germline, CDR1 MDHEN and CDR2 SYDVKM. The CDR3 length is 13 residues. The trim removed 2 bases at V and 8 bases at J, leaving 1 base unmatched. Variable domain in full (rest from reference TRBV28 and TRBJ1-1): DVKVTQSSRYLVKRTGEKVFLECVQDMDHENMFWYRQDPGLGLRLIYFSYDVKMKEKGDIPEGYSVSREKKERFSLILESASTNQTSMYLCASSLGTGGEAFFGQGTRLTVV.

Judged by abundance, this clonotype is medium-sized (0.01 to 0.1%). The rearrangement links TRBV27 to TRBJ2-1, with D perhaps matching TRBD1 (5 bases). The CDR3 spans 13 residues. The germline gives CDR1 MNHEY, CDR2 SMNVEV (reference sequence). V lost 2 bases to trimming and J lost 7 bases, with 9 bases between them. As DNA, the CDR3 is TGTGCCAGCAGTTTACAGGGCTGGAATGAGCAGTTCTTC. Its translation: CASSLQGWNEQFF.

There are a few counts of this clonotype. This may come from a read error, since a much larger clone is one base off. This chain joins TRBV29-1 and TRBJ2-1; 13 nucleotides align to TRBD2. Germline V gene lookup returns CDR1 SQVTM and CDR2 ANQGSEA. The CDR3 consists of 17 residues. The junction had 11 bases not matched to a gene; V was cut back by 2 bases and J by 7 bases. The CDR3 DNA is TGCAGCGTTGAATCCCCGACTAGCGGGGGGACGTTGAATGAGCAGTTCTTC. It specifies CSVESPTSGGTLNEQFF.

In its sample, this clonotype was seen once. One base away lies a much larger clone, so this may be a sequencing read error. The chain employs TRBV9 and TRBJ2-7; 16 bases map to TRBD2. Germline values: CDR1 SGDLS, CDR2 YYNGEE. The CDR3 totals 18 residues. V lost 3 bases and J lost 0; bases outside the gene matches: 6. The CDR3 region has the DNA TGTGCCAGCAGCGCGGGACTAGCGGGAGGGGTGAGCTCCTACGAGCAGTACTTC. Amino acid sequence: CASSAGLAGGVSSYEQYF.

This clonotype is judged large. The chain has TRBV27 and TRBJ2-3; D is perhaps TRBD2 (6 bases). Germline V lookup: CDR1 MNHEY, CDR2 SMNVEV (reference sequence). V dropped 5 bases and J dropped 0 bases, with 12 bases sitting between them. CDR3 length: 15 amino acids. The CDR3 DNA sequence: TGTGCCAGCAGTCCTCTTAGCGGAAGCACAGATACGCAGTATTTT. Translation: CASSPLSGSTDTQYF.

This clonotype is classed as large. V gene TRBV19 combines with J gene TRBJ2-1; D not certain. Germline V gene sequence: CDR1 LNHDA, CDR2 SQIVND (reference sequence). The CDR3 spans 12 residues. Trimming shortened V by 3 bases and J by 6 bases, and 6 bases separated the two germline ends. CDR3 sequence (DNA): TGTGCCAGTAGTATGGGTCCCAATGAGCAGTTCTTC. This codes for CASSMGPNEQFF.

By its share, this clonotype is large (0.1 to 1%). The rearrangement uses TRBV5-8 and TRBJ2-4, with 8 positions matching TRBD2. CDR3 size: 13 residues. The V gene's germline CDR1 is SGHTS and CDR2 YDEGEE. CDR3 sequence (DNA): TGTGCTGTGGCGGGGGGCTGGGAAAACATTCAGTACTTC. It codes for CAVAGGWENIQYF.

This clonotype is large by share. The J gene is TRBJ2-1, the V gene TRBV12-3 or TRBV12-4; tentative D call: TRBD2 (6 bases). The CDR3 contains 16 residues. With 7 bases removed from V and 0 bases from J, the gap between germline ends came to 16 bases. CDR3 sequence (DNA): TGTGCCAGCACCCCGGGACTGCCAAGCTCCTACAATGAGCAGTTCTTC. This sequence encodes CASTPGLPSSYNEQFF.

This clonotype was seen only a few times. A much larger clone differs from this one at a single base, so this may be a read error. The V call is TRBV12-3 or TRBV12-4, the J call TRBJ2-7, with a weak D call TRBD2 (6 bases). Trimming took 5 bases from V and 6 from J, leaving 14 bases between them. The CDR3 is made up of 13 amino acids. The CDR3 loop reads CASSPGGTCEQYF. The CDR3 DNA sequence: TGTGCCAGCAGTCCCGGCGGGACCTGCGAGCAGTACTTC.

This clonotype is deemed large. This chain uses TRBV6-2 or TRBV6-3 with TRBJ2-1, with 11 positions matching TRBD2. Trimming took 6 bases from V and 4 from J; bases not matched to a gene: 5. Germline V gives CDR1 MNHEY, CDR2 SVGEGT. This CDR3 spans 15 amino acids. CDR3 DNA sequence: TGTGCCAGCAGCCCCGGACTAGCGGGTTACAATGAGCAGTTCTTC. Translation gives CASSPGLAGYNEQFF.

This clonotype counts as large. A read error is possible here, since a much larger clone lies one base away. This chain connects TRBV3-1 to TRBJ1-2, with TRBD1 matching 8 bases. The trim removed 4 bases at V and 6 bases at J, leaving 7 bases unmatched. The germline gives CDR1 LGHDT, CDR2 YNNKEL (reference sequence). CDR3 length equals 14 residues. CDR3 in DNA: TGTGCCAGCAGCCTCAGCGGACAGGGCGATGGCTACACCTTC. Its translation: CASSLSGQGDGYTF.

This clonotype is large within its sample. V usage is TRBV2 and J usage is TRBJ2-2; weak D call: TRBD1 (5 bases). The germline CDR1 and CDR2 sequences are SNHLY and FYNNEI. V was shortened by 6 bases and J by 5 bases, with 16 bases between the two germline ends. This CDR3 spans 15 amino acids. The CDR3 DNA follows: TGTGCCAGCAGATACGGGCAGGGAATGACCGGGGAGCTGTTTTTT. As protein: CASRYGQGMTGELFF. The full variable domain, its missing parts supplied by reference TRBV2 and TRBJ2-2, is EPEVTQTPSHQVTQMGQEVILRCVPISNHLYFYWYRQILGQKVEFLVSFYNNEISEKSEIFDDQFSVERPDGSNFTLKIRSTKLEDSAMYFCASRYGQGMTGELFFGEGSRLTVL.

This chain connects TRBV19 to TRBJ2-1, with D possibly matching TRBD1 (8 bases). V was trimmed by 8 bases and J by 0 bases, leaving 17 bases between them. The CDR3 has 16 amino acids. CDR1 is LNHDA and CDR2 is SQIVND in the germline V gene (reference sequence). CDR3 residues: CASYRGGPSSYNEQFF. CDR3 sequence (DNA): TGTGCCAGTTACAGGGGGGGGCCTAGCTCCTACAATGAGCAGTTCTTC.

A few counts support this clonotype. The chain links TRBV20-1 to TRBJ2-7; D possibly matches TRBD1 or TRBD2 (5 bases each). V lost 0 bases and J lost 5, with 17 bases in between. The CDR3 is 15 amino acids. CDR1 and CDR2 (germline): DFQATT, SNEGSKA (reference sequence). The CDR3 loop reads CSARDQRGPDNEQYF. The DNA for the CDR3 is TGCAGTGCTAGAGATCAACGGGGACCTGACAACGAGCAGTACTTC.

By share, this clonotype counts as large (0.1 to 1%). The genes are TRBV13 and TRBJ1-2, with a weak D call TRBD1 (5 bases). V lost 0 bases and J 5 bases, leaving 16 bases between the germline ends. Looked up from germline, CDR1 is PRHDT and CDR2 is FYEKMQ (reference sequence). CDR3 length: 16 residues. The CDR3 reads CASSLGVSAGGYGYTF. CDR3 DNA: TGTGCCAGCAGCTTAGGCGTCTCCGCTGGGGGATATGGCTACACCTTC.

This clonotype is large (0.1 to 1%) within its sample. The CDR3 sequence is CASSDGTGVDTQYF. The CDR3, as DNA: TGTGCCAGCAGCGATGGGACAGGGGTGGATACGCAGTATTTT. The chain combines TRBV2 with TRBJ2-3, with 10 bases matching TRBD1. Trimming took 6 bases from V and 6 from J; bases not matched to a gene: 6. Germline V gives CDR1 SNHLY, CDR2 FYNNEI. There are 14 residues in the CDR3.

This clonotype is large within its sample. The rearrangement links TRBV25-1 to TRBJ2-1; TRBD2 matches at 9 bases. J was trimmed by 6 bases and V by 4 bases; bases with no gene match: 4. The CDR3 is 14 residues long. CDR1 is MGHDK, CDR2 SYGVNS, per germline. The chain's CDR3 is CASSGGLAINEQFF. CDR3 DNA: TGTGCCAGCAGTGGAGGACTAGCGATCAATGAGCAGTTCTTC.

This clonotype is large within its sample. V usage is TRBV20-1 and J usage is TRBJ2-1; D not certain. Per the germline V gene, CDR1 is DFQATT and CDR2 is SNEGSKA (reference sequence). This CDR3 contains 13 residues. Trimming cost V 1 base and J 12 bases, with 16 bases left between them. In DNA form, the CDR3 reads TGCAGTGCTAGAGCCCCCGCAGGCCTCTTGCAGTTCTTC. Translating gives CSARAPAGLLQFF.

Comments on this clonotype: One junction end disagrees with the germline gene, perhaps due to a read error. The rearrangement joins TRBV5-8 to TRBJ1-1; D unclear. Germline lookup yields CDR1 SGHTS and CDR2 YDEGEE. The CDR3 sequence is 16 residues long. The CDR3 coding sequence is TGTGCCAGCAGCATCGACTGGGAAACCATGAACACCGAAGCTTTCTTT. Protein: CASSIDWETMNTEAFF.